This T cell receptor (beta chain) was captured by sequencing in a study of cytomegalovirus exposure and HLA in healthy donors (dated by TCRdb to the late 2010s). For the study in its entirety: An earlier analysis of roughly 500 of the donors reported 276 Gb of sequence data and 117 million unique TCR beta sequences from roughly 200 million T cells. Every discovery cohort repertoire had been produced on one sequencing platform. The study combined high-throughput TCR immunosequencing, statistical association of individual TCRs with disease status, and machine learning to predict cytomegalovirus infection status. The aim of the study was to test whether cataloging public T cell receptors could identify signatures of past pathogen exposure. Four or five DR-DQ haplotypes were handled as single units for association and clustering because linkage in the cohort was strong. Roughly 300 gigabases of sequencing data and approximately 93 million unique TCR sequences were included in an early release covering around 600 HLA-typed donors. Class I and class II HLA loci were covered by the typing at four-digit resolution. Besides the first cohort of roughly 640 subjects, a separate validation cohort made up of 120 different subjects was used. Using immunosequencing, the study profiled T cell repertoires from fewer than 700 subjects and related those repertoires to cytomegalovirus serostatus. Of the approximately 400 genotyped donors, approximately 83% fell in the genetic ancestry cluster associated with self-reported Caucasian donors. A later genetic analysis used genome-wide SNP genotypes for about three fifths of the roughly 700 donors, treating that subset as a discovery cohort. The number of typed donors differed by locus: about 629-640 for A, B, C, DRB1 and DQB1; 500 to 550 for DQA1; 606 for DPA1; and around 450 for DPB1. In the later analysis, no new phenotypic data were used to find candidate immune exposures; instead, reliance was placed on TCR beta sequences and their occurrence across donors. An earlier analysis of fewer than 700 of the donors applied high-throughput TCR beta sequencing to assess whether each TCR beta V gene segment acted as functional or pseudogenic. A later analysis re-examined previously published TCR beta repertoires from about 670 donors and added high-resolution HLA genotyping to investigate patterns of TCR occurrence. On average, 235,054 unique TCR beta nucleotide sequences were sequenced per donor among some 430 genotyped donors of the cohort, with roughly 19% of those sequences being non-productive. Donor age, sex, ethnicity and CMV serostatus were compiled alongside the repertoire data.

The cohort was made up of under 800 healthy bone marrow donors. All cohort members were sampled while nominally healthy, although unrecorded immune exposures were likely present. The donor was CMV seropositive and belonged to the group of a few hundred seropositive cohort members. Every donor gave a peripheral blood sample, and the peripheral blood mononuclear cells from that sample were used for TCR beta sequencing. The Qiagen DNeasy Blood Extraction Kit was used to extract genomic DNA from the blood cell samples. There are 15 amino acids in the CDR3, from cysteine to phenylalanine inclusive. This entry keeps only the CDR3 DNA: 45 bases, framed from base 1. Reading the germline V gene gives CDR1 LGHNA and CDR2 YSLEER. For this chain, trimming is 4 bases at the V end and 0 bases at the J end, and the number of junction bases without a gene match is 1. Library creation used the immunoSEQ multiplex PCR assay. A mixture of 60 forward primers for TCR Vbeta segments and 13 reverse primers for TCR Jbeta segments was used in the multiplex PCR. The CDR3 region of rearranged TCR beta genes was amplified from genomic DNA with a multiplex PCR assay. Amplified TCR beta libraries were sequenced as 87-base-pair reads on the Illumina HiSeq System. Per the source publication's procedure: A later analysis counted around 72 million unique TCR beta chains across the 690 or so repertoires, and roughly 9.9 million of these chains were shared by at least two donors. To remove PCR and sequencing errors, raw reads were error-corrected and collapsed into unique sequences using a nearest-neighbor algorithm that merged closely related sequences. CDR3 sequences were aligned to IMGT reference sequences to assign V, D and J gene segments. For a sequence to be retained, a match of at least six nucleotides to both a V gene segment and a J gene segment was required. A rearrangement was called productive if the CDR3 had no stop codons and remained in frame with V and J, and every other rearrangement was called non-productive. CDR3 was defined by IMGT convention, running from the second conserved V-encoded cysteine to the conserved J-encoded phenylalanine. In an earlier analysis of some 550 of the donors, sequences lacking an unambiguous match to a single V gene segment were excluded. An earlier analysis of a few hundred of the donors called V segments functional above 56.7% productive rearrangements and segregating when the between-donor standard deviation exceeded 5%. A statistical classification framework was developed to diagnose cytomegalovirus status using the catalog of TCR beta chain sequences. In a later analysis, TCR nucleotide sequences were compared against IMGT/GENE-DB human TR gene sequences so that V and J genes could be assigned. A later analysis assigned CDR3 sequences and most-parsimonious VDJ recombination scenarios with the TCRdist pipeline. In a later analysis, every TCR beta chain was defined by the combination of its CDR3 amino acid sequence and its V-gene family, and reads without a unique V-gene family were dropped. In a later analysis, approximately 590 highly shared, low-generation-probability nucleotide sequences were removed to address suspected cross-contamination and a sequencing artifact. In a later analysis, a clonal expansion index for each public chain was calculated from normalized within-repertoire ranks of inferred template counts. Generation probabilities in a later analysis came from a VDJ recombination model fitted to out-of-frame rearrangements, and those results were checked against IGoR. A later analysis scored TCR-TCR, TCR-HLA and TCR-CMV co-occurrence with hypergeometric tests, applying a repertoire-size bias correction to TCR pairs. A later analysis estimated false discovery rates by permuting HLA or CMV assignments 20 times. In a later analysis, co-occurring TCRs were grouped with DBSCAN, and TCRdist sequence similarity was added when clustering was performed within HLA-allele-positive subsets. Repertoires with fewer than 30,000 or more than 120,000 public chains, plus five repertoires with anomalous nucleotide sharing, were excluded from co-occurrence clustering. TCRdb provides this immuneACCESS table in a form limited to in-frame rearrangements. Some clones are lacking; in checked studies, under half of them reflect an unresolved V gene, and why the rest are absent is not known. D and trimming were read from the DNA, whereas the V and J calls and clone size are those reported in that table. The sample contains more than 80,000 clones, over 70% of them found a single time. 1% to 1.5% of the sample lies in the top ten.

Broader findings and caveats from the paper: In a later analysis, the rate of TCR association differed among HLA loci, with DRB1 alleles having the most associated TCRs and HLA-C alleles having the fewest. The classifier was reported to diagnose cytomegalovirus status with high specificity and sensitivity in both the original cohort and the validation cohort. According to a later genetic analysis, donors in an Asian-associated ancestry cluster had fewer N-insertions in productive TCRs than the approximately 710-donor mean. In a later analysis, HLA-associated TCR beta chains showed more clonal expansion and lower generation probabilities than non-associated chains that were equally common. In the study, approximately 150 TCR beta chains were listed as associated with cytomegalovirus. The only immune exposure information available for the cohort was CMV serostatus. Because counts were too low, more than 15 rarely observed V segments, including chromosome 9 orphons, were left out of the earlier analysis of about 500 of the donors. According to the authors, the approach could potentially be generalized to other disease states and immunological phenotypes. A further reported finding was that TCR beta sequences accurately predicted the HLA-A and HLA-B alleles for most subjects in the first cohort. A later analysis found that most CMV-associated TCR beta chains appeared HLA-restricted, with HLA associations seemingly driven largely by CMV exposure. A cluster of highly shared sequence variants was judged likely to be a technical artifact of the sequencing pipeline. V-gene and J-gene trimming of TCR beta chains was associated with a missense DCLRE1C variant in a later genetic analysis, and the association was replicated in an independent cohort. Several of the top co-occurrence clusters appeared to be linked to parvovirus B19, influenza, CMV and Epstein-Barr virus, according to a later analysis. At a false discovery rate of 0.05, a later analysis linked roughly 17,000 TCR beta sequences to specific HLA alleles. Some IMGT-functional V segments, including TRBV6-2 and TRBV6-3, could not be told apart with the 87-base-pair reads, so those segments were excluded. Most TCR sequences were seen in very few donors, while some public TCRs were found in many individuals. HLA typing was unavailable for some donors at each locus, so association tests used only the typed subset. Correlated functional status among segregating V segments might be attributable to linkage disequilibrium, but an unknown experimental factor could not be ruled out. Broadly in line with IMGT annotations, most TCR beta V segments showed up in productive rearrangements about 87% or about 30% of the time in an earlier analysis of approximately 600 of the donors. In this cohort, only TCR beta chains were sequenced, and detectable features were limited by the absence of alpha or paired-chain data. When HLA alleles, especially DR and DQ, strongly co-occurred, attributing TCR associations to individual alleles was difficult. In vitro tests confirmed that a few of the cytomegalovirus-associated TCR beta chains recognize cytomegalovirus antigens. Sequencing depth was assumed to be roughly uniform across donors in the presence/absence analyses, though that assumption may not hold.

Details on this clone: What this receptor recognizes is not known. No clone much larger than this one lies a single base away; base qualities are absent.

The chain links TRBV4-3 with TRBJ2-7; 12 central nucleotides agree with TRBD2. The sequenced sample was PBMCs. The sequence was obtained from a girl between 2 and 10 years old in good health and CMV-seropositive. The nucleotide sequence is given as TGCGCCAGCAGCCCGACTAGCGGGAGCTCCTACGAGCAGTACTTC. This is translated as CASSPTSGSSYEQYF.